This TCR beta chain was sequenced in a study of CXCR3-negative and CXCR3-positive naive CD8 T cells. Findings of the study overall: When CXCR3-positive naive cells were set against CXCR3-negative naive cells, the former had more hydrophobic TRB CDR3s.

The CD45RO-CCR7+CD27+CD95- phenotype denoted naive CD8+ T cells. Researchers prepared the TRB cDNA libraries using 5' RACE with UMI labels. Using the 5' RACE reads, TCRdb records one entry per CDR3 protein without DNA. This specimen shows around 95,000 distinct CDR3 sequences; the ten leading clones hold approximately 1.1%. The V gene's germline CDR1 is DFQATT and CDR2 SNEGSKA (reference sequence). CDR3 size: 16 residues. As concerns this clonotype: Its antigen is not known.

This chain joins TRBV20-1 and TRBJ2-1; as DNA is missing, the TRBD2 call by TCRdb cannot be tested. Source material: naive CXCR3+ CD8+ T cells from blood. Subset given: CD45RO-CCR7+CD27+CD95- naive CD8+ T cells expressing CXCR3 (TNR3+). This sequence was found in a human donor in good health. Some clones in this sample may be carry-over from other donors' samples. The CDR3 reads CSASPTERGGLNEQFF.